Listed below are T cell receptor beta chains from one sample, sequenced in a study of cytomegalovirus exposure and HLA in healthy donors. TCRdb's copy holds only in-frame clones and misses some; the assay was immunoSEQ multiplex PCR. The sample shows roughly 100,000 clones, under 80% of them seen only once. Sequencing was carried out using PBMCs. These receptor sequences come from a woman younger than 35 in good health and CMV-seropositive. The CDR3 runs from the conserved cysteine through the conserved F or W. D genes are given only for firm matches. Clone size is stated in some rows and not others, as once, few, many or a class when expanded.

J gene	V gene	clone size	D gene	CDR3 DNA	CDR3 protein
TRBJ2-7	TRBV19	-	TRBD1	TGTGCCAGTAGTATAGACCCCACAGGGGCTTTTGGAGAGCAGTACTTC	CASSIDPTGAFGEQYF
TRBJ1-2	TRBV27	-	TRBD1	TGTGCCAGCAGGGACGGGACAGGGCCCTATGGCTACACCTTC	CASRDGTGPYGYTF
TRBJ1-1	TRBV14	few	-	TGTGCCAGCAGCCAAGTGCAGGGTTTAAAAGCTTTCTTT	CASSQVQGLKAFF
TRBJ1-2	TRBV4-2	-	TRBD1	TGTGCCAGCAGCCAACACTGGGACAGGGTGGCGCACTATGGCTACACCTTC	CASSQHWDRVAHYGYTF
TRBJ2-7	TRBV7-9	few	TRBD1	TGTGCCAGCGTTCAGACAGGGGTCTCCTACGAGCAGTACTTC	CASVQTGVSYEQYF
TRBJ1-3	TRBV9	-	TRBD1	TGTGCCAGCAGTAGGGGGCTCGGAAACACCATATATTTT	CASSRGLGNTIYF
TRBJ2-7	TRBV15	-	-	TGTGCCACCAGCTTTGAGGGGGTTGGGTACGAGCAGTACTTC	CATSFEGVGYEQYF
TRBJ2-3	TRBV5-5	-	TRBD2	TGTGCCATGGGGACTAGCGGGAGGCTAAATACGCAGTATTTT	CAMGTSGRLNTQYF
TRBJ1-3	TRBV4-1	-	-	TGCGCCAGCAGCCAAAGGATGCGGGGAAACACCATATATTTT	CASSQRMRGNTIYF
TRBJ2-1	TRBV19	once	TRBD2	TGTGCCAGTAGTATCATAACTAGCGGTTACAATGAGCAGTTCTTC	CASSIITSGYNEQFF
TRBJ2-3	TRBV29-1	-	-	TGCAGCGTTGAAATGGGAGGAATGCCTAGCACAGATACGCAGTATTTT	CSVEMGGMPSTDTQYF
TRBJ1-3	TRBV19	-	-	TGTGCCAGTAGTATGGGAGGAGGCAGCTCTGGAAACACCATATATTTT	CASSMGGGSSGNTIYF
TRBJ2-3	TRBV9	-	-	TGTGCCAGCAGCGTATTGGACAACACAGATACGCAGTATTTT	CASSVLDNTDTQYF
TRBJ2-3	TRBV5-1	-	TRBD1	TGCGCCAGCAGTAGGGACAGGACAGATACGCAGTATTTT	CASSRDRTDTQYF
TRBJ2-3	TRBV7-2	few	TRBD2	TGTGCCAGCAGCCCGCGTAGCGGGGATACGCAGTATTTT	CASSPRSGDTQYF
TRBJ2-7	TRBV10-3	-	-	TGTGCCATCAGCTCACAATACGAGCAGTACTTC	CAISSQYEQYF
TRBJ2-1	TRBV5-1	-	-	TGCGCCAGCAGCGCTGATAGTTATAATGAGCAGTTCTTC	CASSADSYNEQFF
TRBJ2-7	TRBV27	few	-	TGTGCCAGCAGTTTAAAAGGGACTTACTACGAGCAGTACTTC	CASSLKGTYYEQYF
TRBJ1-1	TRBV7-4	-	-	TGTGCCAGCAGCTTTGCAGGGGAGGGAAAGAACACTGAAGCTTTCTTT	CASSFAGEGKNTEAFF
TRBJ2-3	TRBV11-2	-	-	TGTGCCAGCAGCTTAGATTGGACTAGCACAGATACGCAGTATTTT	CASSLDWTSTDTQYF
TRBJ2-2	TRBV5-4	-	TRBD1	TGTGCCAGCAGCTTGGCCGGACAGGGGGCTCACGGGGAGCTGTTTTTT	CASSLAGQGAHGELFF
TRBJ2-7	TRBV5-1	few	-	TGCGCCAGCAGCCCCCCGGGTTATGAGCAGTACTTC	CASSPPGYEQYF
TRBJ1-1	TRBV7-4	once	-	TGTGCCAGCAGGGAGGGTTGGGAGGGTCCTTCTTGTGAAGCTTTCTTT	CASREGWEGPSCEAFF
TRBJ1-1	TRBV14	few	-	TGTGCCAGCAGCTCCGACAAATTCAGTTCGGCTTTCTTT	CASSSDKFSSAFF
TRBJ1-4	TRBV2	few	TRBD1	TGTGCCAGCAAGGGGGCTGGAACTAATGAAAAACTGTTTTTT	CASKGAGTNEKLFF
TRBJ1-6	TRBV10-2	-	TRBD1	TGCGCCAGCCGAAGTAGGGGGCCTGGTAATTCACCCCTCCACTTT	CASRSRGPGNSPLHF
TRBJ1-2	TRBV11-2	-	TRBD1	TGTGCCAGCAGCTCCGGGGACAGGGCGGGCTATGGCTACACCTTC	CASSSGDRAGYGYTF
TRBJ1-5	TRBV9	-	TRBD1	TGTGCCAGCAGCGTAGGGGGACAGGGAGGTACTCAGCCCCAGCATTTT	CASSVGGQGGTQPQHF
TRBJ2-7	TRBV7-2	-	TRBD2	TGTGCCAGCAGCAGAAAGCGGGAGGCCGCCTACGAGCAGTACTTC	CASSRKREAAYEQYF
TRBJ1-2	TRBV6-5	-	TRBD1	TGTGCCAGCACCCGTACAGGGGGAGGCGGCTACACCTTC	CASTRTGGGGYTF
TRBJ2-7	TRBV4-1	-	-	TGCGCCAGCAGCCAACGAACAGGGAAATCCTACGAGCAGTACTTC	CASSQRTGKSYEQYF
TRBJ2-1	TRBV7-2	-	-	TGTGCCAGCAGCTTAAGGGGGGGACGTTACAATGAGCAGTTCTTC	CASSLRGGRYNEQFF
TRBJ2-3	TRBV6-1	-	TRBD1	TGTGCCAGCAGTGTTGGACAGGGGAGGTGGGGGGATACGCAGTATTTT	CASSVGQGRWGDTQYF
TRBJ1-2	TRBV4-2	-	TRBD1	TGTGCCAGCAGCCAAGCTTTAGCAGGGGGTCTGGGCTATGGCTACACCTTC	CASSQALAGGLGYGYTF
TRBJ2-7	TRBV9	few	TRBD1	TGTGCCAGCAGCGTAGTAGGGGACAGGGCCTACGAGCAGTACTTC	CASSVVGDRAYEQYF
TRBJ2-7	TRBV5-4	-	TRBD1	TGTGCCAGCAGCCAAAAGGACAGGGCGTCCTACGAGCAGTACTTC	CASSQKDRASYEQYF
TRBJ1-1	TRBV19	-	-	TGTGCCAGTAGTATAGGAGCGGGGGCGAGCACTGAAGCTTTCTTT	CASSIGAGASTEAFF
TRBJ2-7	TRBV28	-	-	TGTGCCAGCAGTCTCGCCTACGAGCAGTACTTC	CASSLAYEQYF
TRBJ2-7	TRBV5-8	-	TRBD1	TGTGCCAGCAGCTTTGTTGCCGATGCAGGGGGCTCCTACGAGCAGTACTTC	CASSFVADAGGSYEQYF
TRBJ2-7	TRBV6-4	few	TRBD1	TGTGCCAGCAGTGACACGCTCCGGGACAGCCCCTACGAGCAGTACTTC	CASSDTLRDSPYEQYF
TRBJ2-2	TRBV5-6	-	-	TGTGCCAGCAGATCATCGCCGGGACAAGGTCGGAAGGTAGCCGGGGAGCTGTTTTTT	CASRSSPGQGRKVAGELFF
TRBJ2-7	TRBV9	-	-	TGTGCCAGCAGCCCCGGACAGCACACCTACGAGCAGTACTTC	CASSPGQHTYEQYF
TRBJ1-1	TRBV7-9	-	TRBD1	TGTGCCAGCAGCTTAGCTTTACAGGGGGTGCTCTGTACTGAAGCTTTCTTT	CASSLALQGVLCTEAFF
TRBJ1-3	TRBV30	-	-	TGTGCCTGGGGGGCCCTGCGCTCTGGAAACACCATATATTTT	CAWGALRSGNTIYF